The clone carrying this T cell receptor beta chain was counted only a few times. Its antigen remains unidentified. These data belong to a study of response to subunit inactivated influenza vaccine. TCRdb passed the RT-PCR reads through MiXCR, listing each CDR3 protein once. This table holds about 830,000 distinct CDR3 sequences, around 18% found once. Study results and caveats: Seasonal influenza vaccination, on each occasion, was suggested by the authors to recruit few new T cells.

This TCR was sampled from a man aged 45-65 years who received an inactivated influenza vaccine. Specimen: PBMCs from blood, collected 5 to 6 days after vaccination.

The CDR3 region is CSVIDRTLYNEQFF. The CDR3, as DNA: TGCAGCGTTATTGACAGGACCCTCTACAATGAGCAGTTCTTC. The rearrangement uses TRBV29-1 and TRBJ2-1; a possible D gene is TRBD1 (6 bases). Per the germline V gene, CDR1 is SQVTM and CDR2 is ANQGSEA. V was pared by 5 bases and J by 3 bases, with 14 bases between. This CDR3 is built from 14 residues.